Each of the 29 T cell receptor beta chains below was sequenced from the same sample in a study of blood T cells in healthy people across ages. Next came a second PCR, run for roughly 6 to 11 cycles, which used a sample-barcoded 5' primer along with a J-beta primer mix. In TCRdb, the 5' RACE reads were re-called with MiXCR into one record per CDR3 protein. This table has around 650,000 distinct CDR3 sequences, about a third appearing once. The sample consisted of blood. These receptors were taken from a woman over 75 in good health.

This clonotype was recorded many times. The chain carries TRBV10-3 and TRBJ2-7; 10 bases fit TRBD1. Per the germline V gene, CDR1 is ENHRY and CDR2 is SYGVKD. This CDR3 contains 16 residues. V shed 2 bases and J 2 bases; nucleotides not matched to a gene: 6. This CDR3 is CAISEPGQGDPYEQYF. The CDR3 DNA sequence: TGTGCCATCAGTGAGCCCGGACAGGGGGATCCCTACGAGCAGTACTTC.

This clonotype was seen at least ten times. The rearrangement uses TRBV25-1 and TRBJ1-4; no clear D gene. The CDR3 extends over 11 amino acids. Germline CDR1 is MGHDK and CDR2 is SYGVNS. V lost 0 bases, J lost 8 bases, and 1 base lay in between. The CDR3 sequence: CASSEYEKLFF. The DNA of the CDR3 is TGTGCCAGCAGTGAATACGAAAAACTGTTTTTT.

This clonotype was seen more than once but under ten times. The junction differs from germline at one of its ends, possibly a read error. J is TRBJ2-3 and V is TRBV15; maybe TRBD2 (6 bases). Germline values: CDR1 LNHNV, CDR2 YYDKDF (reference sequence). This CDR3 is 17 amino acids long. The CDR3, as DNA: TGTGCCGCCAGCAGCGGTCTTCAACGGGGGTACACAGATACGCAGTATTTT. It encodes CAASSGLQRGYTDTQYF.

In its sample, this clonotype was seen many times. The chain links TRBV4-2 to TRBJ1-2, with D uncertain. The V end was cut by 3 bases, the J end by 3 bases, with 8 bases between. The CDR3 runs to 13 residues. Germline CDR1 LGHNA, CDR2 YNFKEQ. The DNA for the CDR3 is TGTGCCAGCAGCCAGGGGAACGACTATGGCTACACCTTC. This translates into CASSQGNDYGYTF.

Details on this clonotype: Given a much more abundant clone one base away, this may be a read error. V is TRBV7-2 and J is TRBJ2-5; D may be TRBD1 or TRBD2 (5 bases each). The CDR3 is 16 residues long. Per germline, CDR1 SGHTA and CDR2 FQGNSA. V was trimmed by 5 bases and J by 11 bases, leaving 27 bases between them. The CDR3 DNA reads TGTGCCAGCAGCCCTACTCCGGGACGGCAATGGAATGAGCAGTACTTC. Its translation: CASSPTPGRQWNEQYF.

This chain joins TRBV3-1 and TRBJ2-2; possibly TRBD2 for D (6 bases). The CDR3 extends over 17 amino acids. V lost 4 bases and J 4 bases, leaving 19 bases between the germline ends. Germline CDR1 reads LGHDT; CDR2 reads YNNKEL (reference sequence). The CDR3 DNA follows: TGTGCCAGCAGCCTTGGGACTTTCCTGGTTGGCACCGGGGAGCTGTTTTTT. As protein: CASSLGTFLVGTGELFF.

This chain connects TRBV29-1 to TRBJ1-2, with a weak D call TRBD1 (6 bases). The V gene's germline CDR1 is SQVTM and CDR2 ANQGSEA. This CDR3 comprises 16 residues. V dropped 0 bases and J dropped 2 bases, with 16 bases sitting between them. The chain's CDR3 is CSVEDRGAGANYGYTF. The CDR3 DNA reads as TGCAGCGTTGAAGATCGGGGGGCAGGTGCGAACTATGGCTACACCTTC.

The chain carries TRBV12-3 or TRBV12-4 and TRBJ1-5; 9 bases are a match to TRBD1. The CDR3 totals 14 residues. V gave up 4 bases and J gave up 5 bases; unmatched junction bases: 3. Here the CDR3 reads CASSWTGADQPQHF. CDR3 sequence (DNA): TGTGCCAGCAGTTGGACAGGGGCGGATCAGCCCCAGCATTTT.

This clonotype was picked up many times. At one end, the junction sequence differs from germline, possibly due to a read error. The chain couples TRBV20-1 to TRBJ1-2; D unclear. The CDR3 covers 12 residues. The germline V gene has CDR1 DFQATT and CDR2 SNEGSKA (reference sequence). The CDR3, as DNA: TGCAATGCTGACGACGATTTAGCCGGGTACACCTTC. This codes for CNADDDLAGYTF.

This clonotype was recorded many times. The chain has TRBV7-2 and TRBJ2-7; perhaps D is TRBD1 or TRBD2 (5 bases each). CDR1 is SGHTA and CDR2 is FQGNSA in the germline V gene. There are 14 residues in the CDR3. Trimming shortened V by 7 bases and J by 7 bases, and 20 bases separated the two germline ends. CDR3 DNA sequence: TGTGCCAGCACCTTCAGCGGCAGGGATGTGGAGCAGTACTTC. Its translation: CASTFSGRDVEQYF.

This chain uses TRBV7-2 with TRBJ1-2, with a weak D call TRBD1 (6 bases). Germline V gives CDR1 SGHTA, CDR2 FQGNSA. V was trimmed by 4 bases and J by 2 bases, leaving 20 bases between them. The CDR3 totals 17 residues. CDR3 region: CASSYPTPRGGNYGYTF. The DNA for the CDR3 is TGTGCCAGCAGCTACCCTACCCCCAGGGGTGGCAACTATGGCTACACCTTC.

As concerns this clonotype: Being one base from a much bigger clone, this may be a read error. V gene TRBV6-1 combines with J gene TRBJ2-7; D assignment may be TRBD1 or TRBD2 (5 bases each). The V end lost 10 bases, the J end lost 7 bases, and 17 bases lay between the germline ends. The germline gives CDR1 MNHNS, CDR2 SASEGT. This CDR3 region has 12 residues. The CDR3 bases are TGTGCCATCGGGACCCCCTACAATGAGCAGTACTTC. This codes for CAIGTPYNEQYF.

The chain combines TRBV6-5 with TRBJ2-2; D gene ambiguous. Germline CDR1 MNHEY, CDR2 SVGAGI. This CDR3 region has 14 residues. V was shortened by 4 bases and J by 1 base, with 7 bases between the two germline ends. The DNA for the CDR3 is TGTGCCAGCAGTTCAACTTGGAACACCGGGGAGCTGTTTTTT. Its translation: CASSSTWNTGELFF.

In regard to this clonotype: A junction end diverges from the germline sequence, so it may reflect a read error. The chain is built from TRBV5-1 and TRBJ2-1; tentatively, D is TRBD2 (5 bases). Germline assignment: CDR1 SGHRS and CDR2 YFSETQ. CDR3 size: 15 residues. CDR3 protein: CASILSKGREETQFF. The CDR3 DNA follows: TGCGCCAGCATCTTGAGTAAAGGCCGGGAAGAGACCCAGTTCTTC. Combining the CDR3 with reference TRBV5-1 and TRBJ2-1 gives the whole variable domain KAGVTQTPRYLIKTRGQQVTLSCSPISGHRSVSWYQQTPGQGLQFLFEYFSETQRNKGNFPGRFSGRQFSNSRSEMNVSTLELGDSALYLCASILSKGREETQFFGPGTRLTVL.

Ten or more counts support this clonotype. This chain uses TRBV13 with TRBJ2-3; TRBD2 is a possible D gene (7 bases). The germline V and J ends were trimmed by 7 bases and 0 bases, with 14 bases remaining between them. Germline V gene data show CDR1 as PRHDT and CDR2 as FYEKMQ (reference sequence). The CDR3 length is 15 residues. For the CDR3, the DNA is TGTGCCAGCACCGTAGGGGGGGCTAGCACAGATACGCAGTATTTT. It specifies CASTVGGASTDTQYF.

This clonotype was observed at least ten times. The CDR3 DNA reads as TGCAGCGTTGATCACCCCTTGAACACTGAAGCTTTCTTT. Translated, it gives CSVDHPLNTEAFF. The genes are TRBV29-1 and TRBJ1-1; D not certain. V gave up 3 bases and J gave up 0 bases, with 8 bases separating them. This CDR3 comprises 13 residues. Germline CDR1 reads SQVTM; CDR2 reads ANQGSEA. Looking up the rest from reference TRBV29-1 and TRBJ1-1 gives the full variable domain: SAVISQKPSRDICQRGTSLTIQCQVDSQVTMMFWYRQQPGQSLTLIATANQGSEATYESGFVIDKFPISRPNLTFSTLTVSNMSPEDSSIYLCSVDHPLNTEAFFGQGTRLTVV.

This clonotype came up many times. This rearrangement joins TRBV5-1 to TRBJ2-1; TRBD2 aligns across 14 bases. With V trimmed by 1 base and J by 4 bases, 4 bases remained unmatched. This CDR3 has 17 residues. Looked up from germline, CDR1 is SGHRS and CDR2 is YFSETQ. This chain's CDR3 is CASSLRTSGGWYNEQFF. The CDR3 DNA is TGCGCCAGCAGCTTGAGGACTAGCGGGGGGTGGTACAATGAGCAGTTCTTC.

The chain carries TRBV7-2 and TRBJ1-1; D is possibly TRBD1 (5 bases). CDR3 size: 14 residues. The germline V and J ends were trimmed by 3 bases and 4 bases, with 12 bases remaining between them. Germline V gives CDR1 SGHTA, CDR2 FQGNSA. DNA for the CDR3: TGTGCCAGCAGCTTTCCAGGGTCGGGCACTGAAGCTTTCTTT. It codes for CASSFPGSGTEAFF.

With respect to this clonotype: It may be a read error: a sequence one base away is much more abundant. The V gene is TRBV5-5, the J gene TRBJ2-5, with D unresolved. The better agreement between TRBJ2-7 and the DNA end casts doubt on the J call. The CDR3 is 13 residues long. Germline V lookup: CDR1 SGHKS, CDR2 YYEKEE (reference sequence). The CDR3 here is CASSLGNPSEQYF. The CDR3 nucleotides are TGTGCCAGCAGCTTGGGGAATCCCAGCGAGCAGTACTTC.

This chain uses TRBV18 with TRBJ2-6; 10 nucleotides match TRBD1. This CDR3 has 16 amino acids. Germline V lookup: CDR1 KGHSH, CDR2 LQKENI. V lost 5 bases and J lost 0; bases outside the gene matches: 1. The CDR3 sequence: CASSGQGDSGANVLTF. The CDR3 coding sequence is TGTGCCAGCTCAGGACAGGGGGACTCTGGGGCCAACGTCCTGACTTTC. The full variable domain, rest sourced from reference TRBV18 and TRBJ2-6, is NAGVMQNPRHLVRRRGQEARLRCSPMKGHSHVYWYRQLPEEGLKFMVYLQKENIIDESGMPKERFSAEFPKEGPSILRIQQVVRGDSAAYFCASSGQGDSGANVLTFGAGSRLTVL.

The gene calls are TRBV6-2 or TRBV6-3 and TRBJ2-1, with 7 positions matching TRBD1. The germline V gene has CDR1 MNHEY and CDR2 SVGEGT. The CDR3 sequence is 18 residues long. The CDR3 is CAGSSLTTRQGRSNEQFF. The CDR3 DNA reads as TGTGCTGGCAGTTCCCTCACGACCCGACAGGGCAGGAGCAATGAGCAGTTCTTC.

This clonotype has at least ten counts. The CDR3 is CASRPTGVGANVLTF. In DNA form, the CDR3 reads TGTGCCAGCAGACCTACAGGGGTTGGGGCCAACGTCCTGACTTTC. The gene calls are TRBV6-5 and TRBJ2-6, with 7 nucleotides matching TRBD1. CDR3 length equals 15 residues. Per the germline V gene, CDR1 is MNHEY and CDR2 is SVGAGI. V lost 6 bases to trimming and J lost 3 bases; unmatched junction nucleotides: 5.

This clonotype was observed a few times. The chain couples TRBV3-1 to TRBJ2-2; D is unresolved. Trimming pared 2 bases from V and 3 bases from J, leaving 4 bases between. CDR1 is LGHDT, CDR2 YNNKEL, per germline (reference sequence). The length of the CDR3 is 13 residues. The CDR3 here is CASSQSDTGELFF. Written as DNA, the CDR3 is TGTGCCAGCAGCCAATCCGACACCGGGGAGCTGTTTTTT.

Here the CDR3 DNA reads TGTGCCAGCAGTTTTGAGGAGCAGTTCTTC. As protein: CASSFEEQFF. J is TRBJ2-1 and V is TRBV12-3 or TRBV12-4, with D unclear. The CDR3 sequence is 10 residues long. The V end was cut by 3 bases, the J end by 10 bases, with 4 bases between.

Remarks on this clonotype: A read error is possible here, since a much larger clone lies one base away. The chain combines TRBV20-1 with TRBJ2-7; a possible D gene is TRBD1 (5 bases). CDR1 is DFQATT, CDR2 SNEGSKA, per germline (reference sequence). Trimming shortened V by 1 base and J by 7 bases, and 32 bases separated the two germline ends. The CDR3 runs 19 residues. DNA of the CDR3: TGCAGTGCTAGAGTTCCACCCATGGGGCCTAACAAATTCTACAATGAGCAGTACTTC. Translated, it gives CSARVPPMGPNKFYNEQYF.

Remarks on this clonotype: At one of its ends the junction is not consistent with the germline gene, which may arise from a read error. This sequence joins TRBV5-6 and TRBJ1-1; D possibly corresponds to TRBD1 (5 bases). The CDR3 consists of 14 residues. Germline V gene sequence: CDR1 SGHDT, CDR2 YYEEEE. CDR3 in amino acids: CPSSLIRGDTEAFF. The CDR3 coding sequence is TGTCCCAGCAGCTTGATAAGGGGTGACACTGAAGCTTTCTTT.

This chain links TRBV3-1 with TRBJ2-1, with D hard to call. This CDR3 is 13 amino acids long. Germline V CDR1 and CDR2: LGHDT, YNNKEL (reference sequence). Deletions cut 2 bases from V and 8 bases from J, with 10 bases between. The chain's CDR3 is CASSQLGNHEQFF. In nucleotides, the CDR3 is TGTGCCAGCAGCCAATTGGGAAACCATGAGCAGTTCTTC.

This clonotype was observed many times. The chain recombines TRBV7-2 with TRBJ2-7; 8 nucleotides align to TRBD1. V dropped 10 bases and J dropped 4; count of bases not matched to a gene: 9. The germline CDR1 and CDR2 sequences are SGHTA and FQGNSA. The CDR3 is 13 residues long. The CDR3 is CATRGQAAYEQYF. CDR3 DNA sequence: TGTGCCACCAGGGGACAGGCGGCATACGAGCAGTACTTC.

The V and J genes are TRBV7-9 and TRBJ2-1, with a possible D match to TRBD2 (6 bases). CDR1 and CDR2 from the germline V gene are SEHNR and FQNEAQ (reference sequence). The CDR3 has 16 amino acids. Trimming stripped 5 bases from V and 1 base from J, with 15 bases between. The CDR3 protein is CASSPWRGTSYNEQFF. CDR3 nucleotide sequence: TGTGCCAGCAGCCCATGGCGGGGAACTTCCTACAATGAGCAGTTCTTC.